This passage covers 21 T cell receptor beta chains from one sample sequenced in a study of Ad26.COV2.S vaccination and SARS-CoV-2 variants. Measured with immunoSEQ multiplex PCR; TCRdb has only the in-frame clones, and not every one. The repertoire holds 300,000 to 450,000 clones, under 95% seen once, with 3.5% to 4.5% in the top ten. Sequenced material: peripheral blood, taken after recovery from COVID-19. The receptor set was obtained from a human donor who had recovered from COVID-19.

The rearrangement links TRBV4-1 to TRBJ2-1; 11 bases fit TRBD2. The ends lost 0 bases at V and 9 bases at J; junction bases unmatched: 10. CDR1 and CDR2 (germline): MGHRA, YSYEKL. CDR3 size: 17 residues. The CDR3 DNA reads TGCGCCAGCAGCCAAGAGAGTAGCGGGGGGGCCGGCGGTGAGCAGTTCTTC. Amino acids: CASSQESSGGAGGEQFF.

The chain uses TRBV19 and TRBJ2-2; D call uncertain. Trimming left V 4 bases short and J 1 base short, with 1 base between. Germline V gives CDR1 LNHDA, CDR2 SQIVND (reference sequence). The CDR3 is made up of 12 amino acids. This chain's CDR3 is CASSKNTGELFF. CDR3 coding DNA: TGTGCCAGTAGTAAGAACACCGGGGAGCTGTTTTTT.

This chain links TRBV18 with TRBJ1-2; maybe TRBD1 (6 bases). Germline V gene sequence: CDR1 KGHSH, CDR2 LQKENI. The CDR3 loop spans 17 amino acids. The V end lost 4 bases, the J end lost 3 bases, and 21 bases lay between the germline ends. This chain's CDR3 is CASSQSERGYEDYGYTF. DNA for the CDR3: TGTGCCAGCTCACAAAGCGAAAGGGGGTACGAAGACTATGGCTACACCTTC.

The genes are TRBV4-1 and TRBJ1-2; the D gene is possibly TRBD1 (5 bases). The germline CDR1 and CDR2 sequences are MGHRA and YSYEKL. The length of the CDR3 is 15 residues. V was trimmed by 0 bases and J by 4 bases, leaving 12 bases between them. The CDR3 coding sequence is TGCGCCAGCAGCCAAGATGGGGGGTGGGGCTATGGCTACACCTTC. This sequence encodes CASSQDGGWGYGYTF.

The chain employs TRBV2 and TRBJ1-4; D is possibly TRBD1 (6 bases). V was pared by 8 bases and J by 10 bases, with 17 bases between. The germline V gene has CDR1 SNHLY and CDR2 FYNNEI. The CDR3 consists of 13 residues. The CDR3 coding sequence is TGTGCCAGCGCGTCCAAACAGGGCCGAAAACTGTTTTTT. It is translated as CASASKQGRKLFF.

V gene TRBV4-2 combines with J gene TRBJ2-1, with D possibly matching TRBD2 (5 bases). V lost 5 bases and J 9 bases, leaving 11 bases between the germline ends. Germline V gives CDR1 LGHNA, CDR2 YNFKEQ. The CDR3 is 12 amino acids. This CDR3 reads CASSRSEGEQFF. CDR3 coding DNA: TGTGCCAGCAGCAGGTCCGAGGGTGAGCAGTTCTTC.

This chain links TRBV2 with TRBJ1-2, with D uncertain. CDR1 and CDR2 from the germline V gene are SNHLY and FYNNEI. This CDR3 is 15 amino acids long. The ends were cut back, 9 bases at V and 3 bases at J, with 20 bases in the middle. CDR3 loop: CARSPEPGPHYGYTF. The CDR3 DNA reads TGTGCCAGAAGCCCCGAACCGGGCCCTCACTATGGCTACACCTTC.

The J gene is TRBJ1-1, the V gene TRBV5-1, with 9 nucleotides matching TRBD1. Germline V gene lookup returns CDR1 SGHRS and CDR2 YFSETQ. The length of the CDR3 is 11 residues. The trim removed 4 bases at V and 9 bases at J, leaving 1 base unmatched. The CDR3 region is CASSGTGQAFF. In DNA, the CDR3 is TGCGCCAGCAGCGGGACAGGGCAAGCTTTCTTT.

The chain carries TRBV15 and TRBJ1-1; D remains unclear. Germline V lookup: CDR1 LNHNV, CDR2 YYDKDF (reference sequence). V was shortened by 0 bases and J by 4 bases, with 9 bases between the two germline ends. This CDR3 has 14 amino acids. For the CDR3, the DNA is TGTGCCACCAGCAGAGATGAGGTAGTCACTGAAGCTTTCTTT. Protein sequence: CATSRDEVVTEAFF.

The genes are TRBV21-1 and TRBJ2-3; the table names TRBD1, a call not compared with the DNA. TRBV21-1 is tagged as a pseudogene. The CDR3 length is 13 residues. The CDR3 region is CASRPQGPDTQYF. The CDR3 bases are TGTGCCAGCAGACCACAGGGGCCAGATACGCAGTATTTT.

J is TRBJ1-5 and V is TRBV19; D call uncertain. V was clipped by 3 bases and J by 3 bases, with 9 bases between them. The V gene's germline CDR1 is LNHDA and CDR2 SQIVND (reference sequence). This CDR3 has 14 residues. DNA for the CDR3: TGTGCCAGTAGTATCGGCAGGTACAATCAGCCCCAGCATTTT. Translating it yields CASSIGRYNQPQHF.

The rearrangement links TRBV2 to TRBJ2-3; D unclear. The germline V gene encodes CDR1 SNHLY and CDR2 FYNNEI. V lost 5 bases to trimming and J lost 1 base, with 13 bases between them. The CDR3 has 15 residues. The CDR3: CASSSQEFGTDTQYF. For the CDR3, the DNA is TGTGCCAGCAGTTCACAAGAGTTCGGCACAGATACGCAGTATTTT.

This clone has only a few counts. This rearrangement joins TRBV7-9 to TRBJ1-5; D ambiguous. V lost 1 base and J 4 bases, leaving 5 bases between the germline ends. CDR1 and CDR2 (germline): SEHNR, FQNEAQ (reference sequence). CDR3 length: 13 amino acids. As DNA, the CDR3 is TGTGCCAGCAGCTTAGAACCAAATCAGCCCCAGCATTTT. It is translated as CASSLEPNQPQHF.

This chain links TRBV29-1 with TRBJ1-5, with a weak D call TRBD1 (6 bases). The CDR3 runs to 13 residues. The ends were cut back, 4 bases at V and 3 bases at J, with 10 bases in the middle. The germline V gene has CDR1 SQVTM and CDR2 ANQGSEA. CDR3 residues: CSVAQGPNQPQHF. CDR3 nucleotide sequence: TGCAGCGTTGCGCAGGGGCCCAATCAGCCCCAGCATTTT.

The rearrangement uses TRBV7-9 and TRBJ1-5; D unresolved. The germline gives CDR1 SEHNR, CDR2 FQNEAQ (reference sequence). The CDR3 length is 16 residues. Trimming cost V 1 base and J 1 base, with 11 bases left between them. The CDR3 sequence is CASSLGPSESNQPQHF. The CDR3 DNA reads TGTGCCAGCAGCTTAGGTCCGTCTGAAAGCAATCAGCCCCAGCATTTT.

The chain joins TRBV9 to TRBJ2-2; D is perhaps TRBD1 (5 bases). In germline, CDR1 is SGDLS, CDR2 YYNGEE. V was trimmed by 1 base and J by 0 bases, leaving 7 bases between them. This CDR3 comprises 15 residues. The CDR3 DNA follows: TGTGCCAGCAGCGTATCGACAGCGAACACCGGGGAGCTGTTTTTT. Translated, it gives CASSVSTANTGELFF.

The chain uses TRBV7-7 and TRBJ2-5; D remains unclear. The CDR3 sequence is 14 residues long. Trimming cost V 5 bases and J 5 bases, with 15 bases left between them. The germline CDR1 and CDR2 sequences are SSHAT and FNYEAQ (reference sequence). The CDR3 sequence: CASSPLAQEETQYF. The CDR3 coding sequence is TGTGCCAGCAGCCCACTCGCCCAGGAGGAGACCCAGTACTTC.

This chain connects TRBV18 to TRBJ1-2; D ambiguous. Germline CDR1 is KGHSH and CDR2 is LQKENI. This CDR3 is built from 13 residues. Deletions cut 3 bases from V and 3 bases from J, with 8 bases between. CDR3 sequence reads: CASSPAVDYGYTF. For the CDR3, the DNA is TGTGCCAGCTCACCCGCCGTCGACTATGGCTACACCTTC. Based on the CDR3 plus reference TRBV18 and TRBJ1-2, the full variable domain is NAGVMQNPRHLVRRRGQEARLRCSPMKGHSHVYWYRQLPEEGLKFMVYLQKENIIDESGMPKERFSAEFPKEGPSILRIQQVVRGDSAAYFCASSPAVDYGYTFGSGTRLTVV.

Only a few counts were recorded for this clone. The chain links TRBV2 to TRBJ1-1; D is unclear. Germline lookup yields CDR1 SNHLY and CDR2 FYNNEI. V was shortened by 3 bases and J by 10 bases, with 9 bases between the two germline ends. This CDR3 region has 11 residues. The CDR3 DNA is TGTGCCAGCAGTGATAGGGATGCAGCTTTCTTT. It is translated as CASSDRDAAFF.

The chain combines TRBV29-1 with TRBJ1-1; D is undetermined. Germline values: CDR1 SQVTM, CDR2 ANQGSEA. The V end was cut by 6 bases, the J end by 6 bases, with 17 bases between. CDR3 length: 13 amino acids. The CDR3 sequence: CSVSGIAHAEAFF. The CDR3 DNA reads as TGCAGCGTATCGGGGATAGCTCACGCTGAAGCTTTCTTT.

In this sample, this clone turned up once. J is TRBJ2-3 and V is TRBV5-6, with 10 bases aligning to TRBD1. Trimming removed 2 bases from V and 8 bases from J; junction bases left unmatched: 11. The germline gives CDR1 SGHDT, CDR2 YYEEEE. CDR3 length equals 16 residues. CDR3 DNA sequence: TGTGCCAGCAGCTTATTAGGACAGGGGGAATTTGTTACGCAGTATTTT. Amino acid sequence: CASSLLGQGEFVTQYF.